A selection of T cell receptor beta chains follows, all from one sample in a study of cytomegalovirus exposure and HLA in healthy donors. Assay used: immunoSEQ multiplex PCR; TCRdb lists only in-frame clones, some missing. In the table there are about 130,000 clones, around 69% of which are singletons. Material for sequencing was PBMCs. These receptors all come from a human donor in good health. CDR3s include the opening cysteine and the closing phenylalanine or tryptophan. The D gene is left open where the match is weak. Some rows have no size entry. The others give once, few or many, or a class for an expanded clone.

j_gene | abundance | v_gene | d_gene | CDR3aa | CDR3nt
TRBJ2-2 | . | TRBV6-5 | . | CASSKLGELFF | TGTGCCAGCAGTAAACTCGGGGAGCTGTTTTTT
TRBJ2-5 | . | TRBV29-1 | . | CSVAGVRIGETQYF | TGCAGCGTTGCGGGGGTGCGTATAGGAGAGACCCAGTACTTC
TRBJ1-1 | . | TRBV13 | TRBD1 | CASRGLGQGASEAFF | TGTGCCAGCAGGGGACTGGGACAGGGGGCCTCTGAAGCTTTCTTT
TRBJ2-3 | . | TRBV7-2 | TRBD1 | CASSRKQGLPQYF | TGTGCCAGCAGCCGTAAACAGGGGTTGCCGCAGTATTTT
TRBJ1-5 | few | TRBV9 | . | CASSPTQVNNQPQHF | TGTGCCAGCAGCCCGACCCAGGTGAACAATCAGCCCCAGCATTTT
TRBJ2-1 | once | TRBV28 | . | CASSRLGNSYNEQFF | TGTGCCAGCAGTCGGCTAGGTAACTCCTACAATGAGCAGTTCTTC
TRBJ2-5 | few | TRBV9 | TRBD2 | CASSVTSANQETQYF | TGTGCCAGCAGCGTCACTAGCGCGAACCAAGAGACCCAGTACTTC
TRBJ2-2 | . | TRBV27 | TRBD1 | CASSFSVTGVTGELFF | TGTGCCAGCAGTTTTAGTGTGACAGGGGTTACCGGGGAGCTGTTTTTT
TRBJ2-7 | . | TRBV28 | TRBD1 | CASRARGQNSYEQYF | TGTGCCAGCAGGGCGAGGGGACAGAATTCCTACGAGCAGTACTTC
TRBJ2-6 | . | TRBV7-3 | TRBD1 | CASSPLRQGVPSGANVLTF | TGTGCCAGCAGCCCCCTTCGACAGGGTGTGCCCTCTGGGGCCAACGTCCTGACTTTC